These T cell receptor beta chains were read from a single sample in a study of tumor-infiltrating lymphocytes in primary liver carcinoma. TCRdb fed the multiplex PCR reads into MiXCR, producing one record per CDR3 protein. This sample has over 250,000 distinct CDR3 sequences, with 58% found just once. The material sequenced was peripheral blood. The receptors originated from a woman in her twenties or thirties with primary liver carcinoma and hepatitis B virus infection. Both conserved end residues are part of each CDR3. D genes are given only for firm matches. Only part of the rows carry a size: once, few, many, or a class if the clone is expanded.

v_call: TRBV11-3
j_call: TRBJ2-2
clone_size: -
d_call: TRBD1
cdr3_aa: CASSLGTGAAGELFF
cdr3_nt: TGTGCCAGCAGCTTGGGGACAGGGGCTGCCGGGGAGCTGTTTTTT

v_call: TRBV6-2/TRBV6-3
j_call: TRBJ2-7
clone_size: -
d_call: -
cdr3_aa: CACSYGGEYYEQYF
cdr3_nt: TGTGCCTGCAGTTACGGCGGGGAGTACTACGAGCAGTACTTC

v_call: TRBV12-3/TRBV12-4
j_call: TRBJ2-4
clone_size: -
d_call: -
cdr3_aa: CASSPLTWADIQYF
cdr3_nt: TGTGCCAGCAGTCCCCTTACATGGGCGGATATTCAGTACTTC

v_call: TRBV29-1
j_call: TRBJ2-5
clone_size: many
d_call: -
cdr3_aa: CSVEVGAQETQYF
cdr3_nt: TGCAGCGTTGAGGTGGGGGCCCAAGAGACCCAGTACTTC

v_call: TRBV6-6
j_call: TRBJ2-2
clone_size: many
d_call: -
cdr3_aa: CASSITGELFF
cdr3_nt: TGTGCCTCAAGCATTACCGGGGAGCTGTTTTTT

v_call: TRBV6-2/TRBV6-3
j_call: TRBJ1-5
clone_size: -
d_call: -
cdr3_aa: CANKEGIMPNQPQHF
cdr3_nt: TGTGCCAACAAGGAGGGAATAATGCCCAATCAGCCCCAGCATTTT

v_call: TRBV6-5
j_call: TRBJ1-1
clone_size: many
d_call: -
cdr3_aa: CASSYSYGLNTEAFF
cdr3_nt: TGTGCCAGCAGTTACTCGTACGGGTTGAACACTGAAGCTTTCTTT

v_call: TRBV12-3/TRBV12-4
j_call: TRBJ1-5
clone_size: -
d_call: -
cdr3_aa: CSSSPSGHDNQPQHF
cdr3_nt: TGTTCCAGCAGTCCCTCTGGCCACGACAATCAGCCCCAGCACTTT

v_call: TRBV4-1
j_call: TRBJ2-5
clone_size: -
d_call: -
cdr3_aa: CASSQDEGSYVIQYF
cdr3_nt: TGCGCCAGCAGCCAGGATGAGGGTAGCTATGTGATCCAGTACTTC

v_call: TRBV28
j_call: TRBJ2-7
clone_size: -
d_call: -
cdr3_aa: CASSSTGSLSYNEQYF
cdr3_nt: TGTGCCAGCAGTTCCACCGGGAGCCTCTCCTACAATGAGCAGTACTTC

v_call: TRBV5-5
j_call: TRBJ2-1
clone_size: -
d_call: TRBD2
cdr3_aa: CAISPASRSGGEQFF
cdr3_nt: TGTGCCATCAGCCCTGCCTCACGCTCGGGGGGGGAGCAGTTCTTC

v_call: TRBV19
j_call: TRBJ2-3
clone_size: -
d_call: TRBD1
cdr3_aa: CASSIVGQATDTQYF
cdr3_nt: TGTGCCAGTAGTATAGTTGGACAGGCGACAGATACGCAGTATTTT

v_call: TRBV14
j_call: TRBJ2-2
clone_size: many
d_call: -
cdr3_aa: CASSQWTMNTGELFF
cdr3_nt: TGTGCCAGCAGCCAGTGGACAATGAACACCGGGGAGCTGTTTTTT

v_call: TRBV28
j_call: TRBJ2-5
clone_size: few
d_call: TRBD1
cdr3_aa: CASESLTGGVETQYF
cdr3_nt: TGTGCCAGTGAATCCCTGACAGGGGGCGTTGAGACCCAGTACTTC

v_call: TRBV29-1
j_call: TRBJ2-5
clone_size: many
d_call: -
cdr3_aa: CSVERGEAVKRAQYF
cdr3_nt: TGCAGCGTTGAAAGGGGAGAAGCGGTCAAGAGGGCCCAGTACTTC

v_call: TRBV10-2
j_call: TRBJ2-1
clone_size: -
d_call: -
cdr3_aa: CANRAGGSSYNEQFF
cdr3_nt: TGCGCCAACAGGGCAGGGGGGAGCTCCTACAATGAGCAGTTCTTC

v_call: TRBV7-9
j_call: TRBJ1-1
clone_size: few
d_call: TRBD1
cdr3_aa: CASSLSQGRHLRAFF
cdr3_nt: TGTGCCAGCAGCTTATCACAGGGGCGCCACTTGCGAGCTTTCTTT

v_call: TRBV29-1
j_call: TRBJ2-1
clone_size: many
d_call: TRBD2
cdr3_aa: CSAAGLAGSNEQFF
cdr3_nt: TGCAGCGCCGCAGGACTAGCGGGAAGTAATGAGCAGTTCTTC

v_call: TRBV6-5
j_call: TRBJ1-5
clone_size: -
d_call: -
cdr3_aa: CACSYPGSGPNQPQHF
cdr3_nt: TGTGCCTGCAGTTACCCAGGGTCGGGTCCCAATCAGCCCCAGCATTTT

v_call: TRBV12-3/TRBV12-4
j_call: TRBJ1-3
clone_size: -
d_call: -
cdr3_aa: CASSLLGNSGNTIYF
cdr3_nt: TGTGCCAGCAGTTTACTGGGGAACTCTGGAAACACCATATATTTT

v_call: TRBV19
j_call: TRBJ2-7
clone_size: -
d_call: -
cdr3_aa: CASSIAGREYEQYF
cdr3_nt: TGTGCCAGTAGTATTGCGGGCAGGGAATACGAGCAGTACTTC

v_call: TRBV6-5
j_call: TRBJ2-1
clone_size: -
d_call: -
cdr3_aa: CASRRDSTYDEQFF
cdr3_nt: TGTGCCAGCAGGCGGGACAGCACCTACGATGAGCAGTTCTTC

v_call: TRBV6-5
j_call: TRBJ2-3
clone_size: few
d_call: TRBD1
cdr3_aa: CASSHPGQGTDTQYF
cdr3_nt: TGTGCCAGCAGTCATCCGGGACAGGGCACAGATACGCAGTATTTT

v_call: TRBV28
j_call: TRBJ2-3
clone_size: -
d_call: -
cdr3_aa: CASSSLDRILTDTQYF
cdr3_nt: TGTGCCAGCAGTTCCTTGGACCGCATCCTCACAGATACGCAGTATTTT

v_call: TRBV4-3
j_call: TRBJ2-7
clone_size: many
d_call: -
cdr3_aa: CASSQVASAYEQYF
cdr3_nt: TGCGCCAGCAGCCAAGTGGCTAGCGCTTACGAGCAGTACTTC

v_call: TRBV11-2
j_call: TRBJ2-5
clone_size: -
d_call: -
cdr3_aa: CASSTSWAETRGTQYF
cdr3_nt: TGTGCCAGCAGTACCAGCTGGGCCGAAACCAGGGGGACCCAGTACTTC

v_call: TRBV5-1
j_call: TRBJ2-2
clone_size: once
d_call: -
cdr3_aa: CASSLGHVRAKTGELFF
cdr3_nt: TGCGCCAGCAGCTTGGGCCACGTACGGGCGAAAACCGGGGAGCTGTTTTTT

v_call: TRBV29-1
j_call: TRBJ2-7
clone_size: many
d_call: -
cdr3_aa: CSVEEKFHEQYF
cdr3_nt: TGCAGCGTTGAAGAAAAATTCCACGAGCAGTACTTC

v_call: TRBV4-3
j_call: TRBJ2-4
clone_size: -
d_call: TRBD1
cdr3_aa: CASSQDAGTGRRDIQYF
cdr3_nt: TGCGCCAGCAGCCAAGACGCCGGGACAGGGAGGAGGGACATTCAGTACTTC

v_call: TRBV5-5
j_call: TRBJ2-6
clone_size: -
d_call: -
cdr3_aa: CASSLQVSGVNVLTF
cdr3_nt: TGTGCCAGCAGCCTACAAGTCTCTGGGGTCAACGTCCTGACTTTC

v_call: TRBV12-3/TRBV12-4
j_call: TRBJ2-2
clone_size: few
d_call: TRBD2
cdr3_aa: CASKRLAGTNTGELFF
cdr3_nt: TGTGCCAGCAAAAGACTAGCGGGAACGAACACCGGGGAGCTGTTTTTT

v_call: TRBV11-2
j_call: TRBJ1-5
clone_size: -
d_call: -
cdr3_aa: CASRRRGEGQPQHF
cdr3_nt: TGTGCCAGCAGAAGAAGAGGGGAAGGTCAGCCCCAGCATTTT

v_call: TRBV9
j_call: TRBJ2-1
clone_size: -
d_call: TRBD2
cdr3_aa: CASSVWREGRDEQFF
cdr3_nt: TGTGCCAGCAGCGTTTGGCGGGAGGGCAGGGATGAGCAGTTCTTC

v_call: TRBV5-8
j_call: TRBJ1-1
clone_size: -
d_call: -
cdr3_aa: CASSLWRGVPEAFF
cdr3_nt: TGTGCCAGCAGCTTGTGGCGGGGAGTCCCTGAAGCTTTCTTT

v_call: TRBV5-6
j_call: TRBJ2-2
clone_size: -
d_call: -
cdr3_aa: CASSLSPTTGELFF
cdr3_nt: TGTGCCAGCAGCTTGTCACCAACCACCGGGGAGCTGTTTTTT

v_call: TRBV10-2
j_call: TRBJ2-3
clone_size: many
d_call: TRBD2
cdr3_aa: CASRRGRLAGDRSSSTDTQYF
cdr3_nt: TGCGCCAGCAGGCGGGGCAGGCTAGCGGGAGATCGGAGTTCTAGCACAGATACGCAGTATTTT

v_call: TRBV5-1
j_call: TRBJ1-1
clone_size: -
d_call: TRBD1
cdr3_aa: CASSLHDRDRGAGTEAFF
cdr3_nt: TGCGCCAGCAGCTTGCACGACCGGGACAGGGGGGCCGGGACTGAAGCTTTCTTT